The sequence of this T cell receptor beta chain was determined in a study of cytomegalovirus exposure and HLA in healthy donors. General observations from the study: Around 160 TCR beta chains were listed as cytomegalovirus-associated.

CDR1 is GTSNPN and CDR2 is SVGIG in the germline V gene (reference sequence). The length of the CDR3 is 12 residues. Trimming cost V 3 bases and J 7 bases, with 9 bases left between them. Note on this clone: Its antigen is unknown.

The data were produced by immunoSEQ multiplex PCR, yet TCRdb's version contains in-frame clones alone and is incomplete. The sample records fewer than 150,000 clones, approximately 85% being singletons. J is TRBJ1-4 and V is TRBV30; D is unclear. The sample comprised PBMCs. This receptor was obtained from a man between 18 and 29 years old in good health and CMV-seronegative. The CDR3 nucleotides are TGTGCCTGGAGCAATATGCGTGAAAAACTGTTTTTT. It yields the protein CAWSNMREKLFF.